This T cell receptor (beta chain) comes out of a study of graft-versus-host responses after intestinal transplantation. Overall study context: Transplants given to recipients were multivisceral, liver-intestinal, or isolated intestinal. Following induction with anti-thymocyte globulin, all recipients were given tacrolimus and steroids for about three years. Study findings and constraints: The marrow of recipients harbored GvH clones, and ileum or blood showed some of them first.

The germline gives CDR1 MDHEN, CDR2 SYDVKM. V lost 2 bases to trimming and J lost 0 bases; unmatched junction nucleotides: 11. This CDR3 is built from 18 residues. This clone was detected only once. Its specificity is not known. Method: immunoSEQ multiplex PCR; TCRdb's copy keeps in-frame clones and lacks some. The profile shows around 10,000 clones, roughly 92% of them singletons. This receptor was taken from a human patient who received an intestinal transplant, so some T cells may come from the graft donor. This material consisted of PBMCs, taken 68 days after transplant. J is TRBJ2-7 and V is TRBV28, with TRBD2 matching over 9 bases. The CDR3 DNA is TGTGCCAGCAGTTTAGGGGCGGGACTAGCAGCGAGCTCCTACGAGCAGTACTTC. It codes for CASSLGAGLAASSYEQYF.